One and the same sample provided the 18 T cell receptor beta chains below, sequenced in a study of cytomegalovirus exposure and HLA in healthy donors. The repertoire was sequenced with immunoSEQ multiplex PCR; TCRdb's copy has only in-frame clones and lacks some. The table lists under 350,000 clones, about 86% of them singletons. The source material was PBMCs. The origin of the receptors is a woman aged 18-29 years in good health and CMV-seronegative.

The chain is built from TRBV7-8 and TRBJ1-3; the match to TRBD1 covers 7 bases. Germline V lookup: CDR1 SGHVS, CDR2 FQNEAQ. The CDR3 consists of 14 residues. Losses at the gene ends were 6 bases for V and 0 bases for J; bases not matched to a gene: 2. Written as DNA, the CDR3 is TGTGCCAGCAGAAACAGGGGCTCTGGAAACACCATATATTTT. It yields the protein CASRNRGSGNTIYF.

This clone was seen only a few times. The chain combines TRBV7-9 with TRBJ1-2, with a tentative D call TRBD1 (6 bases). There are 16 residues in the CDR3. V dropped 6 bases and J dropped 3 bases, with 20 bases sitting between them. Germline CDR1 SEHNR, CDR2 FQNEAQ (reference sequence). The CDR3 region has the DNA TGTGCCAGCAGGACCCCGAGGACAGAAGGCTACTATGGCTACACCTTC. It codes for CASRTPRTEGYYGYTF.

This chain connects TRBV7-9 to TRBJ2-7, with TRBD2 as a possible D gene (6 bases). This CDR3 is 16 amino acids long. Germline CDR1 and CDR2: SEHNR and FQNEAQ (reference sequence). V lost 5 bases and J lost 2, with 19 bases in between. The CDR3 here is CASSRNPGSGTYEQYF. CDR3 in DNA: TGTGCCAGCAGCCGCAACCCCGGTAGCGGAACCTACGAGCAGTACTTC.

The genes are TRBV4-1 and TRBJ1-6; tentative D call: TRBD1 (5 bases). The CDR3 length is 15 residues. With 3 bases removed from V and 5 bases from J, the gap between germline ends came to 11 bases. Germline loops: CDR1 MGHRA, CDR2 YSYEKL. CDR3: CASSHQGEDNSPLHF. The CDR3 bases are TGCGCCAGCAGCCATCAAGGGGAGGATAATTCACCCCTCCACTTT.

The chain carries TRBV5-1 and TRBJ1-2; 7 nucleotides match TRBD1. J was trimmed by 6 bases and V by 4 bases; bases with no gene match: 3. The CDR3 loop spans 12 amino acids. CDR1 SGHRS and CDR2 YFSETQ come from the germline V gene. The CDR3 region has the DNA TGCGCCAGCAGCACCACAGGGGATGGCTACACCTTC. Translated, it gives CASSTTGDGYTF.

This chain joins TRBV5-1 and TRBJ2-2; 7 positions agree with TRBD1. CDR1 and CDR2 (germline): SGHRS, YFSETQ. The CDR3 covers 16 residues. The ends lost 5 bases at V and 3 bases at J; junction bases unmatched: 10. The CDR3 is CASSRGDREDTGELFF. The DNA of the CDR3 is TGCGCCAGCAGTAGGGGAGACAGGGAAGACACCGGGGAGCTGTTTTTT.

The chain links TRBV2 to TRBJ2-7, with D possibly being TRBD1 (6 bases). Germline assignment: CDR1 SNHLY and CDR2 FYNNEI. Trimming stripped 7 bases from V and 6 bases from J, with 13 bases between. There are 12 residues in the CDR3. The CDR3: CASTRVGAEQYF. CDR3 in DNA: TGTGCCAGCACCAGGGTGGGGGCCGAGCAGTACTTC.

The chain combines TRBV16 with TRBJ1-5; 8 bases map to TRBD1. The V segment lost 4 bases and the J segment 0 bases; nucleotides outside the gene matches: 5. The CDR3 contains 16 residues. Germline CDR1 KGHSY, CDR2 FQNENV. The CDR3 spells CASSPSGQVSNQPQHF. The CDR3 bases are TGTGCCAGCAGCCCGTCGGGACAGGTTAGCAATCAGCCCCAGCATTTT. Combining the CDR3 with reference TRBV16 and TRBJ1-5 gives the whole variable domain GEEVAQTPKHLVRGEGQKAKLYCAPIKGHSYVFWYQQVLKNEFKFLISFQNENVFDETGMPKERFSAKCLPNSPCSLEIQATKLEDSAVYFCASSPSGQVSNQPQHFGDGTRLSIL.

V is TRBV5-6 and J is TRBJ1-1; 9 nucleotides match TRBD1. This CDR3 region has 15 residues. Germline CDR1 is SGHDT and CDR2 is YYEEEE. V lost 4 bases, J lost 4 bases, and 8 bases stayed unmatched. The CDR3 reads CASSTPGQGSTEAFF. The CDR3 region has the DNA TGTGCCAGCAGCACCCCCGGACAGGGGAGCACTGAAGCTTTCTTT.

The chain is built from TRBV27 and TRBJ2-5; tentatively, D is TRBD1 (5 bases). Trimming stripped 5 bases from V and 2 bases from J, with 15 bases between. Germline CDR1 is MNHEY and CDR2 is SMNVEV (reference sequence). The CDR3 contains 15 residues. The DNA of the CDR3 is TGTGCCAGCAGTCCATCCCCGACAGTTCAAGAGACCCAGTACTTC. Protein product: CASSPSPTVQETQYF.

This clone was recorded only once. The chain has TRBV5-1 and TRBJ1-1; the D gene is possibly TRBD1 (6 bases). This CDR3 comprises 13 residues. CDR1 SGHRS and CDR2 YFSETQ come from the germline V gene. The V and J ends lost 4 bases and 3 bases respectively, with 10 bases between them. The chain's CDR3 is CASSPDRHTEAFF. CDR3 bases: TGCGCCAGCAGCCCGGACAGACACACTGAAGCTTTCTTT.

The chain employs TRBV7-2 and TRBJ1-6, with D unclear. CDR3 length: 12 residues. The ends were cut back, 4 bases at V and 8 bases at J, with 6 bases in the middle. Germline CDR1 and CDR2: SGHTA and FQGNSA. DNA for the CDR3: TGTGCCAGCAGCTCCCGTGATTCACCCCTCCACTTT. Protein: CASSSRDSPLHF.

About this clone itself: The same CDR3 also results from other DNA sequences found in this sample. J is TRBJ1-5 and V is TRBV19; TRBD1 matches at 10 bases. The CDR3 runs to 14 residues. Germline CDR1 is LNHDA and CDR2 is SQIVND (reference sequence). J lost 2 bases, V lost 5 bases, and 0 bases had no gene match. The CDR3 protein is CASSGTGGNQPQHF. For the CDR3, the DNA is TGTGCCAGTAGTGGGACAGGGGGCAATCAGCCCCAGCATTTT.

The chain joins TRBV6-1 to TRBJ2-1, with D possibly being TRBD1 (5 bases). The CDR3 extends over 11 amino acids. Germline V lookup: CDR1 MNHNS, CDR2 SASEGT. Trimming left V 7 bases short and J 9 bases short, with 10 bases between. This CDR3 reads CASTKDTEQFF. The CDR3 DNA is TGTGCCAGCACGAAGGACACTGAGCAGTTCTTC.

This clone came up a few times. This chain links TRBV27 with TRBJ1-5; tentatively, D is TRBD1 (5 bases). The CDR3 sequence is 15 residues long. Germline V gives CDR1 MNHEY, CDR2 SMNVEV (reference sequence). V lost 5 bases and J 4 bases, leaving 15 bases between the germline ends. CDR3 nucleotides: TGTGCCAGCAGTCCCCCTCGGAGGGGAAATCAGCCCCAGCATTTT. Translation gives CASSPPRRGNQPQHF.

The CDR3 sequence is CASSYRTQNTEAFF. The CDR3 nucleotides are TGTGCCAGCAGTTACAGGACACAGAACACTGAAGCTTTCTTT. V is TRBV6-6 and J is TRBJ1-1, with D maybe TRBD1 (5 bases). CDR3 length: 14 residues. V shed 2 bases and J shed 1 base, with 8 bases lying between them. Per germline, CDR1 MNHNY and CDR2 SVGAGI (reference sequence).

This clone was observed a single time. The genes are TRBV27 and TRBJ1-1; D is perhaps TRBD1 (6 bases). Deletions cut 4 bases from V and 1 base from J, with 10 bases between. The CDR3 runs to 14 residues. Germline CDR1 is MNHEY and CDR2 is SMNVEV (reference sequence). CDR3 nucleotide sequence: TGTGCCAGCAGTTGGGGACATGCGAACACTGAAGCTTTCTTT. Protein sequence: CASSWGHANTEAFF.

The J gene is TRBJ1-4, the V gene TRBV7-9; 7 bases agree with TRBD1. Germline V gives CDR1 SEHNR, CDR2 FQNEAQ (reference sequence). The junction had 3 bases not matched to a gene; V was cut back by 4 bases and J by 7 bases. This CDR3 contains 13 residues. The CDR3 is CASSSDRVEKLFF. The DNA for the CDR3 is TGTGCCAGCAGCTCCGACAGGGTTGAAAAACTGTTTTTT.